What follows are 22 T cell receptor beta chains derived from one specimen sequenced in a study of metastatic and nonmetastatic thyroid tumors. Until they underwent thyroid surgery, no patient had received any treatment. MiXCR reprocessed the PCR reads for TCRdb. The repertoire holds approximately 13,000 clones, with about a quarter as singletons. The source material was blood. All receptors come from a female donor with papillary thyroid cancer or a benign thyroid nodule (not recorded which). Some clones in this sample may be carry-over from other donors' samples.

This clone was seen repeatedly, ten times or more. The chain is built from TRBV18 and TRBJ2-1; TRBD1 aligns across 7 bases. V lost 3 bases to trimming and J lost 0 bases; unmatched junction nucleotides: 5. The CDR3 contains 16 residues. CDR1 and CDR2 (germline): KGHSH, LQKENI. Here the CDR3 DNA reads TGTGCCAGCTCACCTAAACAGGGGTTCTCCTACAATGAGCAGTTCTTC. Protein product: CASSPKQGFSYNEQFF.

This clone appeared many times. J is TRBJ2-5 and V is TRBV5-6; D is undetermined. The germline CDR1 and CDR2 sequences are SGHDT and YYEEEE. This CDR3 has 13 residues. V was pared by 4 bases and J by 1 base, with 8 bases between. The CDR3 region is CASSRDTQETQYF. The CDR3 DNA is TGTGCCAGCAGCCGTGACACCCAAGAGACCCAGTACTTC.

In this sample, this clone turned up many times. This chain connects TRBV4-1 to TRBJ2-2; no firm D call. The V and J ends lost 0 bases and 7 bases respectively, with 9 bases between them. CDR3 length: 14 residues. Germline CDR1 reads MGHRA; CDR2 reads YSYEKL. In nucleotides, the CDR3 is TGCGCCAGCAGCCAAGAACCGGAAGTCGGGGAGCTGTTTTTT. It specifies CASSQEPEVGELFF.

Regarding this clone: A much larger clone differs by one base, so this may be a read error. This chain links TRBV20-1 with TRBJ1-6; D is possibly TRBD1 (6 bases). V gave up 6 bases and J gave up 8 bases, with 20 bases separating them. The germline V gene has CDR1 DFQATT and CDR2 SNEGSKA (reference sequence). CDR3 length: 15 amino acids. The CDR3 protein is CSAWHREHDDSPLHF. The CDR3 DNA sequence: TGCAGTGCCTGGCACAGGGAACACGATGATTCACCCCTCCACTTT.

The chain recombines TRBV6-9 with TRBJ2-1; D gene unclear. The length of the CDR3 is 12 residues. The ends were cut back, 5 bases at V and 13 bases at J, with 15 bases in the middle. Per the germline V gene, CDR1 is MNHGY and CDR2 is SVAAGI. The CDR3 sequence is CASSTGPVDQFF. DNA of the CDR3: TGTGCCAGCAGTACCGGCCCAGTCGATCAGTTCTTC.

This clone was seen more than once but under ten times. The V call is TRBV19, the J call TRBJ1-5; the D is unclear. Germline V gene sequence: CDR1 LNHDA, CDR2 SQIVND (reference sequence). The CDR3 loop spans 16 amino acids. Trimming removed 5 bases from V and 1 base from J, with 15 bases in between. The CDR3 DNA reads TGTGCCAGTAGTGCGGCCGGGAAACAAAGCAATCAGCCCCAGCATTTT. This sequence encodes CASSAAGKQSNQPQHF.

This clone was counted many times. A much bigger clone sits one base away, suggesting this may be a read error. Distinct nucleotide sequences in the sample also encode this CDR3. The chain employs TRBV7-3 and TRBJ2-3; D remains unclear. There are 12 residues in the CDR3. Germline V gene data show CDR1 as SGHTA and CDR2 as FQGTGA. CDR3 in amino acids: CASRSDTDTQYF. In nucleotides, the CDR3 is TGTGCCAGCAGGAGCGACACAGATACGCAGTACTTT. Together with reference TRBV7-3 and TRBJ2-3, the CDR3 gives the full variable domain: GAGVSQTPSNKVTEKGKYVELRCDPISGHTALYWYRQSLGQGPEFLIYFQGTGAADDSGLPNDRFFAVRPEGSVSTLKIQRTERGDSAVYLCASRSDTDTQYFGPGTRLTVL.

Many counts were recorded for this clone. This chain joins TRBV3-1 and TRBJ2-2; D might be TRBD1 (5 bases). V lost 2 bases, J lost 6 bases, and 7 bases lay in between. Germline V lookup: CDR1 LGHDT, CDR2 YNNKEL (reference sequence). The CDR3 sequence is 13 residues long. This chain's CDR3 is CASSQQGPGELFF. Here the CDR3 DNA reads TGTGCCAGCAGCCAACAGGGTCCCGGGGAGCTGTTTTTT.

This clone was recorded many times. The CDR3 DNA sequence: TGTGCCAGCAGCTTTGCCAAGAACACTGAAGCTTTCTTT. This translates into CASSFAKNTEAFF. J is TRBJ1-1 and V is TRBV11-2; D unresolved. V was shortened by 3 bases and J by 1 base, with 6 bases between the two germline ends. The CDR3 covers 13 residues. Germline V gene sequence: CDR1 SGHAT, CDR2 FQNNGV.

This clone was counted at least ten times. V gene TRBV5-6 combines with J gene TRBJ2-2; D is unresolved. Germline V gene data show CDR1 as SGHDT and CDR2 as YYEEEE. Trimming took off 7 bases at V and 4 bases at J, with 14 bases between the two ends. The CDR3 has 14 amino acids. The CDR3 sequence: CASGVGESTGELFF. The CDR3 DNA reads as TGTGCCAGCGGGGTCGGAGAGAGCACCGGGGAGCTGTTTTTT.

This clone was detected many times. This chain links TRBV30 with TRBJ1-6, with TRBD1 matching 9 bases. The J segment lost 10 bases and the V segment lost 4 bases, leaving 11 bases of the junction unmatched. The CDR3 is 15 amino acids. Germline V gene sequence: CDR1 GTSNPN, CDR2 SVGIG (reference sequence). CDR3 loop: CAWKTGQGVESPLHF. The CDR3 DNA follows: TGTGCCTGGAAAACGGGACAGGGCGTGGAATCACCCCTCCACTTT.

This CDR3 reads CASSEAGGPMAQYF. DNA of the CDR3: TGTGCCAGCAGTGAAGCGGGAGGGCCTATGGCGCAGTATTTT. This chain links TRBV6-1 with TRBJ2-3, with 7 bases lining up with TRBD2. Looked up from germline, CDR1 is MNHNS and CDR2 is SASEGT. The CDR3 length is 14 residues. Unmatched junction bases numbered 7, after V lost 0 bases and J lost 10 bases.

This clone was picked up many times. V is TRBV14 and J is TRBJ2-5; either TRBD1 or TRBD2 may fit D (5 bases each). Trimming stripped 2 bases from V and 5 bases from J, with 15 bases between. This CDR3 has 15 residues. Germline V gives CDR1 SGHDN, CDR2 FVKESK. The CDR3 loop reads CASSQNGLAGETQYF. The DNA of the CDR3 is TGTGCCAGCAGCCAAAATGGGCTAGCAGGGGAGACCCAGTACTTC.

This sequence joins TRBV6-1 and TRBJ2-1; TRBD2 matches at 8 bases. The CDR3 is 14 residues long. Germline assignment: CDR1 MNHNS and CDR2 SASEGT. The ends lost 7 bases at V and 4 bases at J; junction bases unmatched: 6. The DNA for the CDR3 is TGTGCCAGCATCCCAGCGGGGGAGTACAATGAGCAGTTCTTC. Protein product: CASIPAGEYNEQFF.

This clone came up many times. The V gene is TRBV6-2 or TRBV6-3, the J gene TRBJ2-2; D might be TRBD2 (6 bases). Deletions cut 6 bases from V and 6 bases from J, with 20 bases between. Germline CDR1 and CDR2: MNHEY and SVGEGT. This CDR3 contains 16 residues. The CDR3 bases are TGTGCCAGCAGCAATGGAGACGGGGGTTTAGCCGGGGAGCTGTTTTTT. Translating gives CASSNGDGGLAGELFF.

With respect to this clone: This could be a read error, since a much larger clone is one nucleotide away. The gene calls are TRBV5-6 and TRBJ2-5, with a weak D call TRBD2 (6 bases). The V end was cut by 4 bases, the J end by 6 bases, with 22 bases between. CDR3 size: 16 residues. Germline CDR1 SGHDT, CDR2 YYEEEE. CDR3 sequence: CASSGLRRVGGKTQYF. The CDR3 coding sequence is TGTGCCAGCAGCGGGTTGAGACGGGTGGGGGGAAAGACCCAGTACTTC. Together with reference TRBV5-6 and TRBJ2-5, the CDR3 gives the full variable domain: DAGVTQSPTHLIKTRGQQVTLRCSPKSGHDTVSWYQQALGQGPQFIFQYYEEEERQRGNFPDRFSGHQFPNYSSELNVNALLLGDSALYLCASSGLRRVGGKTQYFGPGTRLLVL.

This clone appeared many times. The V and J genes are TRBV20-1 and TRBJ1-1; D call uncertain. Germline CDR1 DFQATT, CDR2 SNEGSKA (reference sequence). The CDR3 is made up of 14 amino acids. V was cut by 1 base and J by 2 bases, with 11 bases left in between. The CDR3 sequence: CSARARDINTEAFF. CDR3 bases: TGCAGTGCTAGAGCGAGAGACATCAACACTGAAGCTTTCTTT.

The CDR3 sequence is CASLEGVNTEAFF. The DNA for the CDR3 is TGCGCCAGTCTTGAGGGGGTTAACACTGAAGCTTTCTTT. This chain connects TRBV5-1 to TRBJ1-1, with D perhaps matching TRBD1 (6 bases). The ends were cut back, 8 bases at V and 2 bases at J, with 13 bases in the middle. CDR1 SGHRS and CDR2 YFSETQ come from the germline V gene. The CDR3 is made up of 13 amino acids. Based on the CDR3 plus reference TRBV5-1 and TRBJ1-1, the full variable domain is KAGVTQTPRYLIKTRGQQVTLSCSPISGHRSVSWYQQTPGQGLQFLFEYFSETQRNKGNFPGRFSGRQFSNSRSEMNVSTLELGDSALYLCASLEGVNTEAFFGQGTRLTVV.

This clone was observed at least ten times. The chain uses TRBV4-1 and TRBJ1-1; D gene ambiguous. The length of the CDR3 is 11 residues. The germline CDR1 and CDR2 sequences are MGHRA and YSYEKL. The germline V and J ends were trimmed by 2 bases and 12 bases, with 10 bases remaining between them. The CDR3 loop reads CASSQRRETFF. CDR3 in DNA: TGCGCCAGCAGCCAACGTAGGGAGACTTTCTTT.

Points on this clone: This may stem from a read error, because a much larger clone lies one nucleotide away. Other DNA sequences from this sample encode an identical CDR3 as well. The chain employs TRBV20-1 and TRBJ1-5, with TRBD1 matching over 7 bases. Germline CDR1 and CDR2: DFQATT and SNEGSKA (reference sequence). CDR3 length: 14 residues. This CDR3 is CSALQGSRNQPQHF. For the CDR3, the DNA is TGCAGTGCTCTACAGGGGTCCCGCAATCAGCCACAGCATTTT.

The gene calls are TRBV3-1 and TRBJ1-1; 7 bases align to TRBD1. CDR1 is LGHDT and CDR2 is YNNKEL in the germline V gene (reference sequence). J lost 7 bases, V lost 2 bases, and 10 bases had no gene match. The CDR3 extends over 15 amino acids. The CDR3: CASSQYFQGESEAFF. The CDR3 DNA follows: TGTGCCAGCAGCCAATACTTTCAGGGGGAAAGTGAAGCTTTCTTT.

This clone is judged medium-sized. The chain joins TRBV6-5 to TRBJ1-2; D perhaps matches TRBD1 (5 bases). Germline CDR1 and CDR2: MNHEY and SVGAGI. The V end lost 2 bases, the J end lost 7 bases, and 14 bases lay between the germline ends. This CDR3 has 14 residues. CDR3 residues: CASSYAGARRGYTF. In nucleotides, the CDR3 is TGTGCCAGCAGTTACGCCGGGGCACGACGTGGCTACACCTTC.